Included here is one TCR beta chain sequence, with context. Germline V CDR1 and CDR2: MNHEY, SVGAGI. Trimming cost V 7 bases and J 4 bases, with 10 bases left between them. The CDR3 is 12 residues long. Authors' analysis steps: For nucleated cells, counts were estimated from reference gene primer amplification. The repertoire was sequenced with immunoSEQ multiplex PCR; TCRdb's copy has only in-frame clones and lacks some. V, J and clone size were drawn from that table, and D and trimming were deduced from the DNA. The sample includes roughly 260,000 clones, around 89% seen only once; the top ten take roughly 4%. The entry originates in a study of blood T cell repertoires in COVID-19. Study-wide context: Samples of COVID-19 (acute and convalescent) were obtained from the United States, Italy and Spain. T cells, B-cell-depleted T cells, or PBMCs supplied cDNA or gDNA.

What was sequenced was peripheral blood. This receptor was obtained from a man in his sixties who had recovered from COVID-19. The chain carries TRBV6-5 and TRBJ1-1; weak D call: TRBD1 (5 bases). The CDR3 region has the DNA TGTGCCAGCAACCGGGGGGGCACTGAAGCTTTCTTT. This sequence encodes CASNRGGTEAFF.